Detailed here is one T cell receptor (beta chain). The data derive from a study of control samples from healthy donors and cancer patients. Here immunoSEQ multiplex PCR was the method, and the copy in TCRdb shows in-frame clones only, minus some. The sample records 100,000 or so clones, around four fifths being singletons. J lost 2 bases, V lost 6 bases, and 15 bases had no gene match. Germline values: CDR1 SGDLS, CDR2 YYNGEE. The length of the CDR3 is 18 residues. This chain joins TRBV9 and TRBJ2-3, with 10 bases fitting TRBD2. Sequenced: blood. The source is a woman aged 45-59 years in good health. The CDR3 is CASTHRASGSLATDTQYF. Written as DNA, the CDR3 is TGTGCCAGCACCCACCGGGCTAGCGGGAGTCTAGCCACAGATACGCAGTATTTT.